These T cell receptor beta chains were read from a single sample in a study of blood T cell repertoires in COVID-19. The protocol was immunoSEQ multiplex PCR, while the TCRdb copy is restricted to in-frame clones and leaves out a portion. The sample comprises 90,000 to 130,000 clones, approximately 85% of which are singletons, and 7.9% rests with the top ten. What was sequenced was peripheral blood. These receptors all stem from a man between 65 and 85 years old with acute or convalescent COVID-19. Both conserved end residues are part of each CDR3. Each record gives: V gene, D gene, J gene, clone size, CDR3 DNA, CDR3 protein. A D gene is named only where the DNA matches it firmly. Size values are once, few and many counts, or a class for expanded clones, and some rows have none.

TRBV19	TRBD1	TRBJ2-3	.	TGTGCCAGTAGTCTTCGGGACAGAAGCACAGATACGCAGTATTTT	CASSLRDRSTDTQYF
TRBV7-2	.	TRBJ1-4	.	TGTGCCAGCAGCTTAGGTAGAGCCGACAGGCCTAATGAAAAACTGTTTTTT	CASSLGRADRPNEKLFF
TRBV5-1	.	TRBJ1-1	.	TGCGCCAGCAGTCTAGCCGGGACAACTGAAGCTTTCTTT	CASSLAGTTEAFF
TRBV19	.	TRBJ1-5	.	TGTGCCAGTAGCCCACCTCAGGTCAATCAGCCCCAGCATTTT	CASSPPQVNQPQHF
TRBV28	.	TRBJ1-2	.	TGTGCCAGCAGTTTTCGGGGGAACTATGGCTACACCTTC	CASSFRGNYGYTF
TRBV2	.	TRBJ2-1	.	TGTGCCAGCAGTGAATCCCCGGTAGCGGACGAGCAGTTCTTC	CASSESPVADEQFF
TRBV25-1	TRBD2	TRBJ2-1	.	TGTGCCAGCAGTGGAGCGGGGGGCGCTACCTACAATGAGCAGTTCTTC	CASSGAGGATYNEQFF
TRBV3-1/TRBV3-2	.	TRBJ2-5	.	TGTGCCAGCAGCCAAGTCGTCCGGGTAGAACCCTCGCAAGAGACCCAGTACTTC	CASSQVVRVEPSQETQYF
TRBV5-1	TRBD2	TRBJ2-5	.	TGCGCCAGCAGCCGGACTAGCGGGAGATTTATGGAGACCCAGTACTTC	CASSRTSGRFMETQYF
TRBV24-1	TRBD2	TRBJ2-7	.	TGTGCCACCGCCTCGGGAGGTTCCTACGAGCAGTACTTC	CATASGGSYEQYF
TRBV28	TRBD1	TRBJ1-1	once	TGTGCCAGCAGTAGTTGGGGACAGCTATTTGAAGCTTTCTTT	CASSSWGQLFEAFF
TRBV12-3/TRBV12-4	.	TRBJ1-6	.	TGTGCCAGCAGGGGGACTATCGATTCACCCCTCCACTTT	CASRGTIDSPLHF
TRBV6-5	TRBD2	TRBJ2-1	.	TGTGCCAGCAAAACTAGCGGGACCAATGAGCAGTTCTTC	CASKTSGTNEQFF
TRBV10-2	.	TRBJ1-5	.	TGCGCCAGCAGTGATACAGGTAGCAATCAGCCCCAGCATTTT	CASSDTGSNQPQHF
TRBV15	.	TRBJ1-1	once	TGTGCCACCAGCGGTTGGGGGGGAGACACTGAAGCTTTCTTT	CATSGWGGDTEAFF
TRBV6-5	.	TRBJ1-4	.	TGTGCCAGCAGGGGAGAGAATGAAAAACTGTTTTTT	CASRGENEKLFF
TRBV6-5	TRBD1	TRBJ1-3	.	TGTGCCAGCAGCCCCACAGGGGGCCGAAACACCATATATTTT	CASSPTGGRNTIYF
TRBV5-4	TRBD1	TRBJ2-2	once	TGTGCCAGCAGTCAGGCCGGGACAGGGGGTTCCACCGGGGAGCTGTTTTTT	CASSQAGTGGSTGELFF
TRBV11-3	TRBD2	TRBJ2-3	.	TGTGCCAGCAGCTTAATGGGAGGGGATACGCAGTATTTT	CASSLMGGDTQYF